These T cell receptor beta chains were read from a single sample in a study of blood T cells in healthy people across ages. MiXCR was run by TCRdb on the 5' RACE reads, yielding one entry per CDR3 protein. Of some 1,500,000 distinct CDR3 sequences listed, less than 45% are singletons. Sequences were obtained from blood. The receptors were gathered from a woman aged 18-30 years in good health. The CDR3 runs from the conserved cysteine through the conserved F or W. Each record gives: clone size, V gene, D gene, J gene, CDR3 protein, CDR3 DNA. D genes are given only for firm matches. Part of the rows lack a size; the others show once, few, many or a class for expanded clones.

NA	TRBV3-1	TRBD1	TRBJ1-2	CASRPRDRVGYGYTF	TGTGCCAGCAGACCCCGGGACAGGGTCGGCTATGGCTACACCTTC
once	TRBV5-1	NA	TRBJ1-1	CASSFARGDMNTEAFF	TGCGCCAGCAGCTTCGCGCGGGGTGATATGAACACTGAAGCTTTCTTT
NA	TRBV6-2/TRBV6-3	TRBD1	TRBJ1-2	CASTNRGTANYGYTF	TGTGCCAGCACCAACAGAGGGACAGCTAACTATGGCTACACCTTC
few	TRBV7-9	NA	TRBJ2-1	CASSPRLDSYNEQFF	TGTGCCAGCAGCCCGAGACTGGACTCCTACAATGAGCAGTTCTTC
NA	TRBV27	NA	TRBJ1-5	CASSLSMAGNQPRHF	TGTGCCAGCAGTTTATCCATGGCAGGGAATCAGCCCCGGCATTTT
NA	TRBV7-9	NA	TRBJ1-1	CASSPLLLAALNTEAFF	TGTGCCAGCAGCCCCCTGCTTCTAGCGGCCCTGAACACTGAAGCTTTCTTT
NA	TRBV20-1	TRBD2	TRBJ2-6	CSARVRAGVPSGANVLTF	TGCAGTGCTAGAGTGAGAGCGGGAGTCCCCTCTGGGGCCAACGTCCTGACTTTC
NA	TRBV20-1	TRBD2	TRBJ2-3	CSARVGGGSTDTQYF	TGCAGTGCTAGAGTGGGCGGGGGTAGCACAGATACGCAGTATTTT
NA	TRBV11-1	TRBD1	TRBJ2-1	CASTQTGEDEQFF	TGTGCCAGCACCCAGACAGGGGAGGATGAGCAGTTCTTC
NA	TRBV28	NA	TRBJ1-5	CASSPAGQLYQPQHF	TGTGCCAGCAGCCCCGCAGGGCAGTTGTATCAGCCCCAGCATTTT
NA	TRBV18	NA	TRBJ1-2	CASSPGGESYGYTF	TGTGCCAGCTCACCAGGAGGGGAAAGCTATGGCTACACCTTC
once	TRBV9	NA	TRBJ2-2	CASSKGLTGELFF	TGTGCCAGCAGCAAAGGTCTGACCGGGGAGCTGTTTTTT
NA	TRBV11-3	TRBD2	TRBJ2-1	CASSLMGASGDNEQFF	TGTGCCAGCAGCTTAATGGGTGCTAGCGGGGACAATGAGCAGTTCTTC
NA	TRBV27	NA	TRBJ2-1	CASSPIGGSSYNEQFF	TGTGCCAGCAGTCCCATAGGGGGAAGCTCCTACAATGAGCAGTTCTTC
NA	TRBV10-3	TRBD1	TRBJ2-3	CAINPGQGPGDTQYF	TGTGCCATCAACCCGGGACAGGGGCCCGGCGATACGCAGTATTTT
NA	TRBV7-2	NA	TRBJ2-1	CASSLSGAPRAYNEQFF	TGTGCCAGCAGCTTAAGTGGAGCTCCTCGGGCCTACAATGAGCAGTTCTTC